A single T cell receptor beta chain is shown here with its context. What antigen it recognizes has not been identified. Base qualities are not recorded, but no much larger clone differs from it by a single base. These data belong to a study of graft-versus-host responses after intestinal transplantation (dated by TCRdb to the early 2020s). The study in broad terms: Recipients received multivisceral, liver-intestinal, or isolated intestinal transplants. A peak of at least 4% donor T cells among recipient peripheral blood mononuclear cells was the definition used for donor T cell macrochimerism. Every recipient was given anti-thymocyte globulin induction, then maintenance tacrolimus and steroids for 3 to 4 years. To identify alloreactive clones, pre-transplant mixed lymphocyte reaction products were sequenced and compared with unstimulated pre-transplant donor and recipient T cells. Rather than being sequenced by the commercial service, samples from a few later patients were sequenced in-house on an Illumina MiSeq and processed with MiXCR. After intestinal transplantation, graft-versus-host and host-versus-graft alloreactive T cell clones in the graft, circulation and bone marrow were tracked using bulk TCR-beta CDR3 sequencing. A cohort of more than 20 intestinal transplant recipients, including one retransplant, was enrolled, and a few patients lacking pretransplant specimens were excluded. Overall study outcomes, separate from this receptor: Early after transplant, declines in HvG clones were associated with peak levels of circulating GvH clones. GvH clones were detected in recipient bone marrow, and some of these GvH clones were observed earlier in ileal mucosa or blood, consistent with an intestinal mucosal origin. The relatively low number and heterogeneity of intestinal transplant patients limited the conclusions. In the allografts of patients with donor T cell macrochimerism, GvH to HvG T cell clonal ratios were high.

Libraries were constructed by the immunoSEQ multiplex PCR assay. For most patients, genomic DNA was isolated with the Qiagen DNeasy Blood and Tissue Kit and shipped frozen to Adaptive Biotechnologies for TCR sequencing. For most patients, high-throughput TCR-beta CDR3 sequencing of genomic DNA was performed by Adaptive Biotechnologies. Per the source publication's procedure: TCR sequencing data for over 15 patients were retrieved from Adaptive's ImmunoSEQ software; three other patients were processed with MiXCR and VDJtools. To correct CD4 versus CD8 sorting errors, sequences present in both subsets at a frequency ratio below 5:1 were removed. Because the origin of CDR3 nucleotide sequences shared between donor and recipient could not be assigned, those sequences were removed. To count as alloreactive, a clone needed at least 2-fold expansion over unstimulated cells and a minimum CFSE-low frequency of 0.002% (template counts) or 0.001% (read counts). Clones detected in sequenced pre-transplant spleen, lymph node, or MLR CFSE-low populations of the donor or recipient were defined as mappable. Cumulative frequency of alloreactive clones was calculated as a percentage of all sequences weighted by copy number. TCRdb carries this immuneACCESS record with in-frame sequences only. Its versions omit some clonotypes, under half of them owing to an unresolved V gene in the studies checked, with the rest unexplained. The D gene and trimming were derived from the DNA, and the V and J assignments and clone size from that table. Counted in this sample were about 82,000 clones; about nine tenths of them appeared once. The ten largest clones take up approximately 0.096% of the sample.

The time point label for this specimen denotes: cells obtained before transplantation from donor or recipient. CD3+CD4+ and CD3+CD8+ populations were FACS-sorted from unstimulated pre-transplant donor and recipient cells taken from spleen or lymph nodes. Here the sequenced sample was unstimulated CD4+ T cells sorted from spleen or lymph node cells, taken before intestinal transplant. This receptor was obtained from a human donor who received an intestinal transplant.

The CDR3 has the sequence CASSLARGTVDTQYF. The DNA reads as follows: TGCGCCAGCAGCTTGGCCAGGGGGACAGTTGATACGCAGTATTTT. The V and J genes are TRBV5-1 and TRBJ2-3; the central 7 bases match TRBD1. CDR1 and CDR2 (SGHRS, YFSETQ) derive from the germline V gene. Inclusive of the bounding cysteine and phenylalanine, the CDR3 is 15 residues long. Of all the DNA, just the CDR3 is kept, 45 bases in frame from base 1. The V end gives up 0 bases and the J end 6 bases, leaving 7 bases in the junction not matched to a gene.